This entry lists 27 T cell receptor beta chains sequenced from one sample in a study of early T cells in non-severe SARS-CoV-2 infection. A single record per CDR3 protein comes from TCRdb applying MiXCR to the 5' RACE reads. The sample records approximately 77,000 distinct CDR3 sequences, approximately 12% being singletons. The sequences come from whole blood, collected at baseline. The origin of the receptors is an adult who was a healthcare worker with PCR-confirmed SARS-CoV-2 infection or an uninfected control (not recorded which). The donor label of this sample is uncertain.

In its sample, this clonotype was seen many times. The rearrangement joins TRBV7-9 to TRBJ2-2; no firm D call. The ends were cut back, 6 bases at V and 4 bases at J, with 6 bases in the middle. Germline assignment: CDR1 SEHNR and CDR2 FQNEAQ (reference sequence). There are 12 residues in the CDR3. CDR3 sequence reads: CASRSVTGELFF. CDR3 coding DNA: TGTGCCAGCAGGTCGGTCACCGGGGAGCTGTTTTTT.

This clonotype was counted only a few times. The chain links TRBV19 to TRBJ2-5; D remains unclear. The germline CDR1 and CDR2 sequences are LNHDA and SQIVND (reference sequence). The V end was cut by 10 bases, the J end by 5 bases, with 11 bases between. The CDR3 has 11 amino acids. The CDR3 nucleotides read TGTGCCACCCGAGGTGGGGAGACCCAGTACTTC. Its translation: CATRGGETQYF.

This clonotype has a single count. The genes are TRBV3-1 and TRBJ1-1; D is unclear. The CDR3 has 12 amino acids. The germline CDR1 and CDR2 sequences are LGHDT and YNNKEL (reference sequence). Trimming shortened V by 4 bases and J by 2 bases, and 5 bases separated the two germline ends. CDR3 coding DNA: TGTGCCAGCAGCCCGGACAACACTGAAGCTTTCTTT. This translates into CASSPDNTEAFF.

The gene calls are TRBV7-2 and TRBJ2-7; D assignment may be TRBD1 or TRBD2 (5 bases each). This CDR3 comprises 15 residues. Germline CDR1 reads SGHTA; CDR2 reads FQGNSA. V shed 5 bases and J shed 2 bases, with 16 bases lying between them. The CDR3 DNA reads as TGTGCCAGCAGCAGGGGCGGGCCGATAACCTACGAGCAGTACTTC. This encodes CASSRGGPITYEQYF.

Many counts were recorded for this clonotype. The chain recombines TRBV20-1 with TRBJ2-7, with 12 nucleotides matching TRBD1. Germline assignment: CDR1 DFQATT and CDR2 SNEGSKA (reference sequence). This CDR3 has 14 residues. The J segment lost 7 bases and the V segment lost 7 bases, leaving 11 bases of the junction unmatched. CDR3: CSVTPGQGAWEQYF. The CDR3 DNA sequence: TGCAGTGTTACACCGGGACAGGGGGCCTGGGAGCAGTACTTC.

This clonotype has a handful of counts. The gene calls are TRBV7-3 and TRBJ2-5; perhaps TRBD2 as D (6 bases). Trimming took off 2 bases at V and 0 bases at J, with 28 bases between the two ends. The CDR3 is made up of 21 amino acids. Germline values: CDR1 SGHTA, CDR2 FQGTGA. The CDR3 protein is CASSLRPKMIVGLQDQETQYF. CDR3 DNA sequence: TGTGCCAGCAGCTTACGGCCTAAGATGATTGTGGGACTCCAGGACCAAGAGACCCAGTACTTC.

The chain links TRBV15 to TRBJ2-7; D may be TRBD1 (5 bases). In germline, CDR1 is LNHNV, CDR2 YYDKDF (reference sequence). CDR3 length: 14 amino acids. V was trimmed by 2 bases and J by 3 bases, leaving 11 bases between them. DNA for the CDR3: TGTGCCACCAGCAGATTACGAAGGGGCTACGAGCAGTACTTC. It specifies CATSRLRRGYEQYF.

This clonotype was seen a few times. This chain uses TRBV20-1 with TRBJ2-5, with no clear D. The length of the CDR3 is 14 residues. Per the germline V gene, CDR1 is DFQATT and CDR2 is SNEGSKA (reference sequence). The ends were cut back, 0 bases at V and 1 base at J, with 9 bases in the middle. The CDR3 here is CSAREENSQETQYF. In DNA form, the CDR3 reads TGCAGTGCTAGAGAGGAAAACTCCCAAGAGACCCAGTACTTC.

This clonotype was observed many times. The J gene is TRBJ2-3, the V gene TRBV11-1, with 10 bases fitting TRBD1. This CDR3 comprises 15 residues. The V gene's germline CDR1 is SGHAT and CDR2 FQDESV (reference sequence). V was clipped by 5 bases and J by 5 bases; unmatched bases: 7. Written as DNA, the CDR3 is TGTGCCAGCAGCCCCGGGACAGGGGTTGGAGATACGCAGTATTTT. The encoded protein is CASSPGTGVGDTQYF.

The sample holds many counts of this clonotype. The CDR3, as DNA: TGTGCCAGCAATACTCTTCCCGGACAGGGGATGAACACTGAAGCTTTCTTT. This translates into CASNTLPGQGMNTEAFF. The rearrangement links TRBV7-8 to TRBJ1-1; 9 bases agree with TRBD1. CDR3 length: 17 amino acids. The germline CDR1 and CDR2 sequences are SGHVS and FQNEAQ. The trim removed 7 bases at V and 0 bases at J, leaving 12 bases unmatched.

This clonotype appeared a few times. J is TRBJ2-7 and V is TRBV18; 12 bases are a match to TRBD1. Trimming cost V 3 bases and J 7 bases; bases outside gene matches: 7. This CDR3 is built from 15 residues. Germline V gives CDR1 KGHSH, CDR2 LQKENI. CDR3 bases: TGTGCCAGCTCACCGGCGGGACAGGGGGCCGGAGAGCAGTACTTC. Protein product: CASSPAGQGAGEQYF.

This chain uses TRBV29-1 with TRBJ2-3; D gene unclear. The length of the CDR3 is 15 residues. V was pared by 5 bases and J by 0 bases, with 15 bases between. Germline V lookup: CDR1 SQVTM, CDR2 ANQGSEA. The CDR3 loop is CSVRLWRSSTDTQYF. In DNA form, the CDR3 reads TGCAGCGTTCGATTGTGGCGTTCTAGCACAGATACGCAGTATTTT.

The V call is TRBV7-6, the J call TRBJ2-7; 7 bases are shared with TRBD2. The CDR3 has 14 amino acids. CDR1 SGHVS and CDR2 FNYEAQ come from the germline V gene. V was pared by 4 bases and J by 6 bases, with 9 bases of the junction left unmatched. CDR3 coding DNA: TGTGCCAGCAGCTCCGGACTAGGTCGGAGCGAGCAGTACTTC. This translates into CASSSGLGRSEQYF.

This chain uses TRBV7-9 with TRBJ2-2; D unclear. The V and J ends lost 2 bases and 4 bases respectively, with 5 bases between them. The germline V gene encodes CDR1 SEHNR and CDR2 FQNEAQ (reference sequence). This CDR3 is built from 13 residues. CDR3 sequence (DNA): TGTGCCAGCAGCTTAATATCCACCGGGGAGCTGTTTTTT. This gives the protein CASSLISTGELFF.

This clonotype was seen at least ten times. The V call is TRBV28, the J call TRBJ1-2; TRBD1 aligns across 9 bases. In germline, CDR1 is MDHEN, CDR2 SYDVKM. CDR3 size: 15 residues. V dropped 5 bases and J dropped 8; count of bases not matched to a gene: 12. As DNA, the CDR3 is TGTGCCAGCAGTCCTCCCCCGGGACAGGGCGAGGGCTACACCTTC. Translated, it gives CASSPPPGQGEGYTF.

Many counts were recorded for this clonotype. The chain carries TRBV6-1 and TRBJ1-5; weak D call: TRBD1 (5 bases). With 4 bases removed from V and 5 bases from J, the gap between germline ends came to 15 bases. The CDR3 contains 15 residues. Germline loops: CDR1 MNHNS, CDR2 SASEGT. In DNA, the CDR3 is TGTGCCAGCAGTGTTCCAAAACAGGATCATCAGCCCCAGCATTTT. This encodes CASSVPKQDHQPQHF.

There are many counts of this clonotype. The CDR3 reads CASSFRLGNEQFF. CDR3 DNA: TGTGCCAGCAGCTTCCGTTTGGGCAATGAGCAGTTCTTC. The gene calls are TRBV7-6 and TRBJ2-1, with D hard to call. The length of the CDR3 is 13 residues. Trimming stripped 3 bases from V and 6 bases from J, with 9 bases between. Germline loops: CDR1 SGHVS, CDR2 FNYEAQ.

This clonotype was recorded at least ten times. The gene calls are TRBV11-2 and TRBJ1-2, with a tentative D call TRBD1 (5 bases). The CDR3 loop spans 14 amino acids. With 6 bases removed from V and 2 bases from J, the gap between germline ends came to 13 bases. The V gene's germline CDR1 is SGHAT and CDR2 FQNNGV. The CDR3 region has the DNA TGTGCCAGCAGGCCTGCGTGGGGGAACTATGGCTACACCTTC. The encoded protein is CASRPAWGNYGYTF.

This clonotype has a count of ten or more. The chain has TRBV11-2 and TRBJ1-2; D is unresolved. CDR3 size: 15 residues. Germline loops: CDR1 SGHAT, CDR2 FQNNGV. The V end lost 5 bases, the J end lost 8 bases, and 21 bases lay between the germline ends. CDR3 nucleotide sequence: TGTGCCAGCAGCCCTTTGGAAGGGAGATTAAAGGGCTACACCTTC. Protein sequence: CASSPLEGRLKGYTF.

The chain has TRBV28 and TRBJ2-1, with D possibly matching TRBD2 (6 bases). Germline V gene sequence: CDR1 MDHEN, CDR2 SYDVKM. This CDR3 has 15 residues. V dropped 4 bases and J dropped 6 bases, with 16 bases sitting between them. The CDR3 bases are TGTGCCAGCAGTTCCAGACTAGTCATTCCCAATGAGCAGTTCTTC. The encoded protein is CASSSRLVIPNEQFF. Full variable domain (outside the CDR3, taken from reference TRBV28 and TRBJ2-1): DVKVTQSSRYLVKRTGEKVFLECVQDMDHENMFWYRQDPGLGLRLIYFSYDVKMKEKGDIPEGYSVSREKKERFSLILESASTNQTSMYLCASSSRLVIPNEQFFGPGTRLTVL.

The chain recombines TRBV7-2 with TRBJ2-5, with a tentative D call TRBD2 (5 bases). Germline CDR1 reads SGHTA; CDR2 reads FQGNSA. Trimming took 3 bases from V and 7 from J, leaving 15 bases between them. This CDR3 has 14 amino acids. The CDR3 region is CASSLGEGRGTQYF. For the CDR3, the DNA is TGTGCCAGCAGCTTGGGAGAGGGCCGGGGGACCCAGTACTTC. The entire variable domain, with the rest obtained from reference TRBV7-2 and TRBJ2-5, is as follows: GAGVSQSPSNKVTEKGKDVELRCDPISGHTALYWYRQSLGQGLEFLIYFQGNSAPDKSGLPSDRFSAERTGGSVSTLTIQRTQQEDSAVYLCASSLGEGRGTQYFGPGTRLLVL.

This clonotype has just a few counts. The chain joins TRBV12-3 or TRBV12-4 to TRBJ1-1; 7 bases match TRBD1. The CDR3 length is 13 residues. V dropped 6 bases and J dropped 6; count of bases not matched to a gene: 7. In DNA, the CDR3 is TGTGCCAGCAGACCGACAGGGATGGCTGAAGCTTTCTTT. This translates into CASRPTGMAEAFF.

This clonotype came up many times. This chain uses TRBV7-2 with TRBJ2-5; a weak D match, TRBD1 (5 bases). CDR1 and CDR2 (germline): SGHTA, FQGNSA. There are 14 residues in the CDR3. The germline V and J ends were trimmed by 5 bases and 2 bases, with 12 bases remaining between them. The CDR3 is CASSQKQVQETQYF. CDR3 DNA sequence: TGTGCCAGCAGCCAGAAACAGGTTCAAGAGACCCAGTACTTC.

This clonotype was observed a few times. The V call is TRBV9, the J call TRBJ2-3; perhaps TRBD2 as D (5 bases). CDR3 length: 12 residues. From germline, CDR1 is SGDLS and CDR2 YYNGEE. Trimming took off 1 base at V and 10 bases at J, with 10 bases between the two ends. In nucleotides, the CDR3 is TGTGCCAGCAGCGTATCGTCCGGGGCGCAGTATTTT. This translates into CASSVSSGAQYF.

The table lists this clonotype with many counts. The J gene is TRBJ1-3, the V gene TRBV7-2; D not resolved. This CDR3 is built from 17 residues. V was cut by 0 bases and J by 0 bases, with 12 bases left in between. CDR1 and CDR2 from the germline V gene are SGHTA and FQGNSA. CDR3 DNA sequence: TGTGCCAGCAGCTTAGCTGGACGGACCAGCTCTGGAAACACCATATATTTT. Translation gives CASSLAGRTSSGNTIYF.

This clonotype was counted at least ten times. This rearrangement joins TRBV2 to TRBJ2-3; TRBD2 aligns across 11 bases. The CDR3 totals 13 residues. The junction had 0 bases not matched to a gene; V was cut back by 9 bases and J by 1 base. Germline V gene data show CDR1 as SNHLY and CDR2 as FYNNEI. The CDR3 sequence is CASSGGGTDTQYF. CDR3 coding DNA: TGTGCCAGTAGCGGGGGGGGCACAGATACGCAGTATTTT.

The rearrangement links TRBV4-2 to TRBJ2-3; perhaps TRBD1 as D (5 bases). V lost 1 base, J lost 2 bases, and 10 bases lay in between. Germline values: CDR1 LGHNA, CDR2 YNFKEQ. The CDR3 sequence is 15 residues long. CDR3 region: CASSQATGHTDTQYF. CDR3 DNA sequence: TGTGCCAGCAGCCAAGCCACAGGACACACAGATACGCAGTATTTT.